Listed below are T cell receptor beta chains from one sample, sequenced in a study of Ad26.COV2.S vaccination and SARS-CoV-2 variants. TCRdb keeps only in-frame clones here, not all; method: immunoSEQ multiplex PCR. This table holds roughly 320,000 clones, around 83% found once. The sequenced sample was peripheral blood, obtained in a trial of Ad26.COV2.S vaccine versus placebo. These receptors all stem from a person aged 18 to 65 who received the Ad26.COV2.S COVID-19 vaccine or a placebo. Both conserved end residues are part of each CDR3. The order of the fields is D gene, V gene, clone size, CDR3 length, J gene, CDR3 protein, CDR3 DNA. D genes are given only for firm matches. Only some rows state a clone size, as once, few, many or a class for expanded clones.

d_call: -
v_call: TRBV19
clone_size: -
cdr3_length: 15
j_call: TRBJ2-2
cdr3_aa: CASSTDPPGTGELFF
cdr3_nt: TGTGCCAGTAGTACGGACCCGCCGGGGACCGGGGAGCTGTTTTTT

d_call: -
v_call: TRBV19
clone_size: -
cdr3_length: 11
j_call: TRBJ2-4
cdr3_aa: CASSIKAEQYF
cdr3_nt: TGTGCCAGTAGTATCAAGGCAGAACAGTACTTC

d_call: -
v_call: TRBV30
clone_size: -
cdr3_length: 15
j_call: TRBJ2-3
cdr3_aa: CAWSVSPGGTDTQYF
cdr3_nt: TGTGCCTGGAGTGTATCGCCGGGAGGCACAGATACGCAGTATTTT

d_call: -
v_call: TRBV7-9
clone_size: -
cdr3_length: 16
j_call: TRBJ1-3
cdr3_aa: CASSLNQGNSGNTIYF
cdr3_nt: TGTGCCAGCAGCTTAAACCAGGGCAACTCTGGAAACACCATATATTTT

d_call: TRBD1
v_call: TRBV5-1
clone_size: -
cdr3_length: 16
j_call: TRBJ1-2
cdr3_aa: CASSTAGWTGANGYTF
cdr3_nt: TGCGCCAGCAGCACCGCGGGGTGGACAGGGGCTAATGGCTACACCTTC

d_call: TRBD1
v_call: TRBV12-5
clone_size: -
cdr3_length: 14
j_call: TRBJ2-2
cdr3_aa: CASGTGGWTGELFF
cdr3_nt: TGTGCTAGTGGCACAGGGGGCTGGACCGGGGAGCTGTTTTTT

d_call: -
v_call: TRBV18
clone_size: -
cdr3_length: 15
j_call: TRBJ2-2
cdr3_aa: CASSPGVPNTGELFF
cdr3_nt: TGTGCCAGCTCACCGGGGGTCCCGAACACCGGGGAGCTGTTTTTT

d_call: TRBD2
v_call: TRBV5-1
clone_size: -
cdr3_length: 14
j_call: TRBJ2-5
cdr3_aa: CASTAGGLRGAQYF
cdr3_nt: TGCGCCAGCACAGCGGGGGGCTTACGCGGGGCCCAGTACTTC

d_call: -
v_call: TRBV5-1
clone_size: -
cdr3_length: 13
j_call: TRBJ1-2
cdr3_aa: CASSLTELTGYTF
cdr3_nt: TGCGCCAGCAGCTTGACAGAACTGACAGGCTACACCTTC

d_call: TRBD1
v_call: TRBV28
clone_size: -
cdr3_length: 16
j_call: TRBJ2-3
cdr3_aa: CASSSTGTGSTDTQYF
cdr3_nt: TGTGCCAGCAGTTCGACAGGGACGGGGAGCACAGATACGCAGTATTTT

d_call: TRBD1
v_call: TRBV19
clone_size: -
cdr3_length: 15
j_call: TRBJ1-2
cdr3_aa: CASTGQGASNYGYTF
cdr3_nt: TGTGCCAGTACCGGACAGGGAGCCTCTAACTATGGCTACACCTTC

d_call: TRBD1
v_call: TRBV7-8
clone_size: -
cdr3_length: 14
j_call: TRBJ2-1
cdr3_aa: CASSWDRFGNEQFF
cdr3_nt: TGTGCCAGCAGCTGGGACAGGTTTGGGAATGAGCAGTTCTTC

d_call: -
v_call: TRBV5-6
clone_size: -
cdr3_length: 16
j_call: TRBJ2-2
cdr3_aa: CASSFNLGRGIGELFF
cdr3_nt: TGTGCCAGCAGCTTCAACCTGGGACGTGGTATCGGGGAGCTGTTTTTT

d_call: TRBD1
v_call: TRBV7-7
clone_size: -
cdr3_length: 14
j_call: TRBJ2-7
cdr3_aa: CASSLTGTGDEQYF
cdr3_nt: TGTGCCAGCAGCTTAACCGGGACAGGGGACGAGCAGTACTTC

d_call: TRBD2
v_call: TRBV4-3
clone_size: -
cdr3_length: 17
j_call: TRBJ2-1
cdr3_aa: CASSQDRLAGRSGEQFF
cdr3_nt: TGCGCCAGCAGCCAAGATCGGCTAGCGGGGCGCTCAGGGGAGCAGTTCTTC

d_call: -
v_call: TRBV30
clone_size: once
cdr3_length: 15
j_call: TRBJ1-2
cdr3_aa: CAWSTSAGRTYGYTF
cdr3_nt: TGTGCCTGGAGTACCTCTGCGGGACGGACCTATGGCTACACCTTC

d_call: -
v_call: TRBV29-1
clone_size: -
cdr3_length: 13
j_call: TRBJ2-4
cdr3_aa: CSVRPLAKNIQYF
cdr3_nt: TGCAGCGTCCGGCCGCTAGCCAAAAACATTCAGTACTTC

d_call: -
v_call: TRBV5-1
clone_size: -
cdr3_length: 13
j_call: TRBJ2-1
cdr3_aa: CASARTGSSEQFF
cdr3_nt: TGCGCCAGTGCACGAACGGGATCCAGTGAGCAGTTCTTC

d_call: -
v_call: TRBV28
clone_size: -
cdr3_length: 12
j_call: TRBJ1-1
cdr3_aa: CASSPPGTEAFF
cdr3_nt: TGTGCCAGCAGTCCTCCTGGGACTGAAGCTTTCTTT

d_call: -
v_call: TRBV10-3
clone_size: -
cdr3_length: 13
j_call: TRBJ1-1
cdr3_aa: CAISSRVDTEAFF
cdr3_nt: TGTGCCATCAGTTCTAGGGTGGACACTGAAGCTTTCTTT

d_call: TRBD1
v_call: TRBV2
clone_size: -
cdr3_length: 19
j_call: TRBJ1-4
cdr3_aa: CASSFTRQGSLAPNEKLFF
cdr3_nt: TGTGCCAGCAGTTTTACCCGACAGGGAAGCTTGGCACCTAATGAAAAACTGTTTTTT

d_call: -
v_call: TRBV7-3
clone_size: -
cdr3_length: 15
j_call: TRBJ2-7
cdr3_aa: CASSLIGADFYEQYF
cdr3_nt: TGTGCCAGCAGCTTAATCGGCGCGGATTTTTACGAGCAGTACTTC

d_call: -
v_call: TRBV5-1
clone_size: -
cdr3_length: 14
j_call: TRBJ1-6
cdr3_aa: CASSLAQPNSPLHF
cdr3_nt: TGCGCCAGCAGCTTGGCACAGCCTAATTCACCCCTCCACTTT

d_call: -
v_call: TRBV7-2
clone_size: -
cdr3_length: 16
j_call: TRBJ2-1
cdr3_aa: CASSLRSSSSYNEQFF
cdr3_nt: TGTGCCAGCAGCTTGAGGTCCAGTAGCTCCTACAATGAGCAGTTCTTC

d_call: TRBD1
v_call: TRBV5-1
clone_size: -
cdr3_length: 16
j_call: TRBJ1-6
cdr3_aa: CASSSHPGQGDSPLHF
cdr3_nt: TGCGCCAGCAGCTCGCATCCGGGACAGGGGGATTCACCCCTCCACTTT

d_call: -
v_call: TRBV19
clone_size: -
cdr3_length: 15
j_call: TRBJ1-6
cdr3_aa: CASRSGPAGNSPLHF
cdr3_nt: TGTGCCAGTAGATCAGGCCCCGCGGGTAATTCACCCCTCCACTTT

d_call: -
v_call: TRBV12-3/TRBV12-4
clone_size: -
cdr3_length: 12
j_call: TRBJ1-1
cdr3_aa: CASRDGPGRAFF
cdr3_nt: TGTGCCAGCAGGGACGGTCCAGGGCGAGCTTTCTTT

d_call: -
v_call: TRBV30
clone_size: -
cdr3_length: 15
j_call: TRBJ1-3
cdr3_aa: CAWGLVRNSGNTIYF
cdr3_nt: TGTGCCTGGGGCCTAGTGAGGAACTCTGGAAACACCATATATTTT

d_call: -
v_call: TRBV6-5
clone_size: -
cdr3_length: 16
j_call: TRBJ1-3
cdr3_aa: CASSYSGPVSGNTIYF
cdr3_nt: TGTGCCAGCAGTTACTCAGGACCGGTCTCTGGAAACACCATATATTTT

d_call: -
v_call: TRBV28
clone_size: -
cdr3_length: 19
j_call: TRBJ1-5
cdr3_aa: CASSLVRLPGLPSNQPQHF
cdr3_nt: TGTGCCAGCAGTTTGGTCCGCCTTCCAGGGTTACCTAGCAATCAGCCCCAGCATTTT

d_call: TRBD1
v_call: TRBV25-1
clone_size: -
cdr3_length: 14
j_call: TRBJ1-4
cdr3_aa: CASSLDRVNEKLFF
cdr3_nt: TGTGCCAGCAGTTTGGACAGGGTCAATGAAAAACTGTTTTTT

d_call: -
v_call: TRBV5-4
clone_size: -
cdr3_length: 16
j_call: TRBJ1-6
cdr3_aa: CASSKRTDTYNSPLHF
cdr3_nt: TGTGCCAGCAGCAAAAGGACAGACACCTATAATTCACCCCTCCACTTT

d_call: TRBD1
v_call: TRBV30
clone_size: -
cdr3_length: 17
j_call: TRBJ2-3
cdr3_aa: CAWSKGTGSRSTDTQYF
cdr3_nt: TGTGCCTGGAGTAAAGGGACAGGGTCGCGATCCACAGATACGCAGTATTTT

d_call: -
v_call: TRBV19
clone_size: -
cdr3_length: 14
j_call: TRBJ1-4
cdr3_aa: CASEGVGAYEKLFF
cdr3_nt: TGTGCCAGTGAGGGGGTTGGTGCGTATGAAAAACTGTTTTTT

d_call: TRBD1
v_call: TRBV18
clone_size: -
cdr3_length: 12
j_call: TRBJ1-2
cdr3_aa: CASGDSFDGYTF
cdr3_nt: TGTGCCAGCGGGGACAGCTTTGATGGCTACACCTTC

d_call: -
v_call: TRBV15
clone_size: few
cdr3_length: 15
j_call: TRBJ1-5
cdr3_aa: CATSRDGRGNQPQHF
cdr3_nt: TGTGCCACCAGCAGAGATGGGCGAGGGAATCAGCCCCAGCATTTT

d_call: -
v_call: TRBV15
clone_size: -
cdr3_length: 14
j_call: TRBJ2-7
cdr3_aa: CATSRGGPTYEQYF
cdr3_nt: TGTGCCACCAGCAGAGGTGGCCCCACCTACGAGCAGTACTTC

d_call: -
v_call: TRBV5-1
clone_size: -
cdr3_length: 15
j_call: TRBJ1-1
cdr3_aa: CASSWGIGGNTEAFF
cdr3_nt: TGCGCCAGCAGCTGGGGAATAGGCGGGAACACTGAAGCTTTCTTT

d_call: TRBD1
v_call: TRBV7-9
clone_size: -
cdr3_length: 19
j_call: TRBJ1-5
cdr3_aa: CASSSGTGGRGSGNQPQHF
cdr3_nt: TGTGCCAGCAGCTCCGGGACAGGGGGCAGGGGGTCCGGCAATCAGCCCCAGCATTTT

d_call: TRBD1
v_call: TRBV15
clone_size: -
cdr3_length: 17
j_call: TRBJ1-1
cdr3_aa: CATSRASGTALNTEAFF
cdr3_nt: TGTGCCACCAGCAGAGCCTCAGGGACAGCTCTGAACACTGAAGCTTTCTTT

d_call: -
v_call: TRBV6-5
clone_size: -
cdr3_length: 15
j_call: TRBJ1-4
cdr3_aa: CASSYSGGKGEKLFF
cdr3_nt: TGTGCCAGCAGTTACTCGGGGGGGAAGGGTGAAAAACTGTTTTTT

d_call: -
v_call: TRBV11-2
clone_size: -
cdr3_length: 16
j_call: TRBJ2-3
cdr3_aa: CASSLDRVTYTDTQYF
cdr3_nt: TGTGCCAGCAGCTTAGATAGAGTAACCTACACAGATACGCAGTATTTT

d_call: TRBD1
v_call: TRBV6-6
clone_size: few
cdr3_length: 13
j_call: TRBJ2-7
cdr3_aa: CASSYTGGEEQYF
cdr3_nt: TGTGCCAGCAGTTACACAGGGGGAGAAGAGCAGTACTTC

d_call: -
v_call: TRBV5-1
clone_size: -
cdr3_length: 13
j_call: TRBJ1-2
cdr3_aa: CASSLRGSYGYTF
cdr3_nt: TGCGCCAGCAGCTTGAGGGGCTCCTATGGCTACACCTTC

d_call: TRBD1
v_call: TRBV9
clone_size: -
cdr3_length: 17
j_call: TRBJ1-6
cdr3_aa: CASSPSTRQGALGPLHF
cdr3_nt: TGTGCCAGCAGCCCCTCCACCCGACAGGGGGCCTTAGGGCCCCTCCACTTT

d_call: TRBD1
v_call: TRBV3-1/TRBV3-2
clone_size: -
cdr3_length: 17
j_call: TRBJ1-5
cdr3_aa: CASSQHYRGHSNQPQHF
cdr3_nt: TGTGCCAGCAGCCAACATTACAGGGGGCATAGCAATCAGCCCCAGCATTTT

d_call: -
v_call: TRBV5-4
clone_size: -
cdr3_length: 16
j_call: TRBJ1-6
cdr3_aa: CASSLGQGRINSPLHF
cdr3_nt: TGTGCCAGCAGCTTGGGGCAGGGACGGATTAATTCACCCCTCCACTTT

d_call: -
v_call: TRBV19
clone_size: -
cdr3_length: 15
j_call: TRBJ1-2
cdr3_aa: CASSIAGARGYGYTF
cdr3_nt: TGTGCCAGTAGTATAGCGGGCGCTCGCGGCTATGGCTACACCTTC

d_call: TRBD2
v_call: TRBV11-2
clone_size: once
cdr3_length: 16
j_call: TRBJ2-3
cdr3_aa: CASSLVGLAGVDTQYF
cdr3_nt: TGTGCCAGCAGCTTAGTAGGACTAGCGGGTGTAGATACGCAGTATTTT

d_call: -
v_call: TRBV6-2/TRBV6-3
clone_size: -
cdr3_length: 13
j_call: TRBJ1-3
cdr3_aa: CASSYSPGNTIYF
cdr3_nt: TGTGCCAGCAGTTACTCACCTGGAAACACCATATATTTT

d_call: TRBD1
v_call: TRBV30
clone_size: -
cdr3_length: 10
j_call: TRBJ1-2
cdr3_aa: CAVGTGRYTF
cdr3_nt: TGTGCCGTGGGGACAGGTCGCTACACCTTC

d_call: -
v_call: TRBV5-1
clone_size: once
cdr3_length: 15
j_call: TRBJ1-2
cdr3_aa: CASSPEGGGYYGYTF
cdr3_nt: TGCGCCAGCAGCCCTGAAGGGGGGGGATACTATGGCTACACCTTC

d_call: -
v_call: TRBV11-2
clone_size: -
cdr3_length: 13
j_call: TRBJ2-5
cdr3_aa: CASSRLRQETQYF
cdr3_nt: TGTGCCAGCAGCCGCTTAAGACAAGAGACCCAGTACTTC

d_call: -
v_call: TRBV6-5
clone_size: -
cdr3_length: 14
j_call: TRBJ1-5
cdr3_aa: CASRPNTANQPQHF
cdr3_nt: TGTGCCAGCAGGCCCAATACCGCTAATCAGCCCCAGCATTTT

d_call: -
v_call: TRBV6-2/TRBV6-3
clone_size: -
cdr3_length: 14
j_call: TRBJ2-3
cdr3_aa: CASSSLAVTDTQYF
cdr3_nt: TGTGCCAGCAGTTCTTTAGCGGTCACAGATACGCAGTATTTT

d_call: TRBD1
v_call: TRBV25-1
clone_size: -
cdr3_length: 13
j_call: TRBJ2-2
cdr3_aa: CASWDRGAGELFF
cdr3_nt: TGTGCCAGCTGGGACAGGGGGGCCGGGGAGCTGTTTTTT

d_call: TRBD1
v_call: TRBV7-2
clone_size: -
cdr3_length: 13
j_call: TRBJ1-2
cdr3_aa: CASSQRGREGYTF
cdr3_nt: TGTGCCAGCAGCCAGAGGGGGCGTGAGGGCTACACCTTC

d_call: -
v_call: TRBV6-5
clone_size: -
cdr3_length: 12
j_call: TRBJ2-2
cdr3_aa: CASWPNTGELFF
cdr3_nt: TGTGCCAGCTGGCCGAACACCGGGGAGCTGTTTTTT

d_call: -
v_call: TRBV4-1
clone_size: -
cdr3_length: 16
j_call: TRBJ2-1
cdr3_aa: CASGQGLAVSYNEQFF
cdr3_nt: TGCGCCAGCGGCCAAGGTCTAGCAGTCTCCTACAATGAGCAGTTCTTC